This entry lists 3 T cell receptor beta chains sequenced from one sample in a study of blood T cell repertoires in COVID-19. Some clones are missing from TCRdb's copy, which holds only in-frame ones; the method was immunoSEQ multiplex PCR. This sample has 300,000 to 350,000 clones, with roughly 88% found just once. Sequenced: peripheral blood. The receptors derive from a woman under 40 with COVID-19, enrolled during active disease.

This sequence joins TRBV5-6 and TRBJ1-3; D might be TRBD1 (6 bases). Looked up from germline, CDR1 is SGHDT and CDR2 is YYEEEE. The CDR3 sequence is 16 residues long. Trimming shortened V by 2 bases and J by 3 bases, and 15 bases separated the two germline ends. The CDR3 DNA reads as TGTGCCAGCAGCTTACGAAACACAGGGCTTGGAAACACCATATATTTT. It specifies CASSLRNTGLGNTIYF. The full variable domain, in which reference TRBV5-6 and TRBJ1-3 provide the parts outside the CDR3, is DAGVTQSPTHLIKTRGQQVTLRCSPKSGHDTVSWYQQALGQGPQFIFQYYEEEERQRGNFPDRFSGHQFPNYSSELNVNALLLGDSALYLCASSLRNTGLGNTIYFGEGSWLTVV.

The V call is TRBV5-4, the J call TRBJ2-7; no reliable D call. Trimming stripped 4 bases from V and 7 bases from J, with 9 bases between. The length of the CDR3 is 11 residues. Germline lookup yields CDR1 SGHNT and CDR2 YYREEE (reference sequence). DNA for the CDR3: TGTGCCAGCAGCCGGCCCGGGGAGCAGTACTTC. It translates to CASSRPGEQYF.

This chain connects TRBV7-6 to TRBJ1-1; no firm D call. Germline assignment: CDR1 SGHVS and CDR2 FNYEAQ. V gave up 3 bases and J gave up 1 base, with 15 bases separating them. This CDR3 spans 16 amino acids. Here the CDR3 DNA reads TGTGCCAGCAGCTTCGTCCCCAACGGGAAGAACACTGAAGCTTTCTTT. This translates into CASSFVPNGKNTEAFF.